This TCR beta chain was sequenced in a study of blood T cell repertoires in COVID-19 (dated by TCRdb to 2019 to 2021). In terms of the full investigation: Samples from collaborators originated in the United States, Italy and Spain and spanned both the acute and convalescent phases of COVID-19. The prospective study material was composed of cDNA or gDNA derived from T cells, B-cell-depleted T cells, or PBMCs. Subjects who had been exposed to COVID-19, were actively infected with it, or had recovered from it provided the deeply sampled blood TCRbeta repertoires that made up the dataset. The repertoires were released in a freely available public database meant as a resource for research on the immune response to SARS-CoV-2. Samples were obtained from the ongoing ImmuneRACE study (first 160 participants) and from 1,000 to 1,500 subjects provided by 6 global collaborators. The sample metadata nearly always contained a de-identified subject ID, COVID-19 status, age in years and sex. Where available, HLA class I and class II types were obtained from metadata supplied by the sample provider rather than from assay-based typing. What the work shows at the level of the full study, not this receptor alone: How much clinical and demographic metadata was included differed by source and by participant, and the metadata was provided uncurated.

Germline trimming: 2 bases from V, 7 bases from J; junction bases outside gene matches: 8. CDR1 and CDR2 are read off the germline V gene as SGHRS and YFSETQ. Counted from cysteine to phenylalanine, this CDR3 has 15 amino acids. The only DNA kept is the CDR3, 45 bases in frame from the first base. In Seattle, one collaborating source enrolled patients while the infection was active and tracked those patients longitudinally over the course of disease. The collaborating institutions used their own protocols to collect whole blood in K2EDTA tubes. For TCRbeta analysis, collaborator samples were shipped as frozen whole blood, as isolated PBMCs, or as DNA extracted from either sample type. TCRbeta CDR3 regions were amplified from genomic DNA by means of the immunoSEQ Assay, a bias-controlled multiplex PCR. Turning to the authors' computational methods: Nucleated cell counts per sample were estimated from amplification of reference gene primers within the assay. To quantify the absolute abundance of each unique TCRbeta CDR3 rearrangement, sequence reads were collapsed and filtered. For each sample, productive Simpson clonality was calculated by taking the square root of Simpson's diversity index across productive rearrangements. TCRdb mirrors the immuneACCESS table, restricted to in-frame sequences. Some clones are absent from its copies; in checked studies, under half trace to an unresolved V gene, and the reason for the others is unknown. That table is the source of V, J and clone size, and D and trimming were worked out from the DNA. This sample is represented by around 220,000 clones; roughly 80% of them were singletons. Jointly, the top ten make up roughly 7.6% of the sample.

Note on this clone: The antigen this receptor binds is unknown. No base qualities exist here, and no much larger clone lies one base off it.

The material sequenced was peripheral blood. The receptor comes from a woman over 75 with COVID-19, enrolled during active disease. This chain joins TRBV5-1 to TRBJ1-2, and TRBD1 matches 10 of the central bases. The bases are TGCGCCAGCAGCTTAACCGGACAGGGGGGAGGTGGCTACACCTTC. This encodes CASSLTGQGGGGYTF. With all but the CDR3 taken from the reference TRBV5-1 and TRBJ1-2 genes, the full variable domain is: KAGVTQTPRYLIKTRGQQVTLSCSPISGHRSVSWYQQTPGQGLQFLFEYFSETQRNKGNFPGRFSGRQFSNSRSEMNVSTLELGDSALYLCASSLTGQGGGGYTFGSGTRLTVV.